This is a list of T cell receptor beta chains from one sample in a study of T-cell memory formation after mild COVID-19. TCRdb itself ran the 5' RACE reads through MiXCR, one entry per CDR3 protein. The table shows more than 400,000 distinct CDR3 sequences, with about 18% occurring only once. Sequencing used PBMCs or a T cell subset sorted from them (not recorded which). The receptors were sampled from an adult woman who had mild COVID-19 (a few samples of this study predate the infection). Cell type and time point are not known. CDR3s include the opening cysteine and the closing phenylalanine or tryptophan.

TRBV4-1 | CASSQRTGVGEKLFF
TRBV24-1 | CATSDSAELFF
TRBV18 | CASSPVGPTSYEQYF
TRBV9 | CASSGTSMRSGNEQFF
TRBV7-7 | CASRTSGNTGELFF
TRBV12-3/TRBV12-4 | CASSLGTQNTEAFF
TRBV12-3/TRBV12-4 | CASSLTGFPNSGYTF
TRBV20-1 | CSASLGRDTEAFF
TRBV7-9 | CASNQGEMNTEAFF
TRBV20-1 | CSSKLVGGLTYNSPLHF
TRBV24-1 | CATSDTGLAGTQFF
TRBV20-1 | CSAPRGGQSYNEQFF
TRBV4-2 | CASSQDLQGFYGYTF
TRBV11-2 | CASSFGAYLEYGYTF
TRBV29-1 | CSAGVEAFF
TRBV29-1 | CSVADTTSTDTQYF
TRBV6-5 | CASRLGGARTDTQYF
TRBV3-1 | CASSQLTGADGYTF
TRBV5-1 | CASSYDYYNEQFF
TRBV12-3/TRBV12-4 | CASSFSYRDFVSNQPQHF
TRBV5-4 | CASGRVGRTDTQYF
TRBV7-9 | CASSFAGTANIQYF
TRBV7-2 | CASSLIGGSGSPLHF
TRBV20-1 | CSARSRETQYF
TRBV6-5 | CASSPTSGSSYEQYF
TRBV30 | CASAPGGLTEAFF
TRBV7-2 | CASSQASGMKETQYF
TRBV20-1 | CSASDSAIGNEQFF
TRBV3-1 | CASSRRDGAAYEQYF